The clone carrying this T cell receptor beta chain appeared a few times. The CDR3 loop spans 16 amino acids. Germline lookup yields CDR1 MNHEY and CDR2 SMNVEV (reference sequence). Trimming took 6 bases from V and 1 from J; bases not matched to a gene: 10. The repertoire was sequenced with immunoSEQ multiplex PCR; TCRdb's copy has only in-frame clones and lacks some. The sample yields around 11,000 clones, over 65% seen once. This record comes from a study of OX40 agonist ivuxolimab in advanced cancers. The overall study: Patients were infused with ivuxolimab every 2 weeks at 0.01 to 10 mg/kg.

The timepoints at which blood was sampled were baseline, cycle 4 day 1, and cycle 7 day 1. Here the sequenced sample was CD4+ or CD8+ T cells sorted from blood, taken in a trial of the OX40 agonist ivuxolimab. This TCR was sampled from an adult with an advanced solid tumor such as melanoma, head and neck, liver or kidney cancer. The chain is built from TRBV27 and TRBJ1-1, with TRBD1 matching 8 bases. The CDR3 DNA reads TGTGCCAGCAGCCATCTATCGACAGGGGCGAACACTGAAGCTTTCTTT. It codes for CASSHLSTGANTEAFF.